A single sample is the source of the 17 T cell receptor beta chains below, sequenced in a study of blood T cell repertoires in COVID-19. Some clones are missing from TCRdb's copy, which holds only in-frame ones; the method was immunoSEQ multiplex PCR. This sample has 210,000 or so clones; around 80% occur once, and the top ten carry 4.3%. The specimen was PBMCs or T cells enriched from blood (not recorded which). The receptor set was obtained from a man aged 25 to 40 with acute COVID-19.

The chain is built from TRBV5-1 and TRBJ1-6, with a tentative D call TRBD1 (6 bases). Germline values: CDR1 SGHRS, CDR2 YFSETQ. The ends were cut back, 4 bases at V and 7 bases at J, with 15 bases in the middle. The CDR3 has 15 residues. CDR3 DNA sequence: TGCGCCAGCAGCCCGAGGACAGATTCGAATTCACCCCTCCACTTT. Residues: CASSPRTDSNSPLHF. Combining the CDR3 with reference TRBV5-1 and TRBJ1-6 gives the whole variable domain KAGVTQTPRYLIKTRGQQVTLSCSPISGHRSVSWYQQTPGQGLQFLFEYFSETQRNKGNFPGRFSGRQFSNSRSEMNVSTLELGDSALYLCASSPRTDSNSPLHFGNGTRLTVT.

The rearrangement links TRBV5-1 to TRBJ1-6; 9 bases align to TRBD1. The CDR3 is 17 amino acids. The germline V gene encodes CDR1 SGHRS and CDR2 YFSETQ. J gave up 8 bases and V 4 bases, and 13 bases lay outside the gene matches. The CDR3 is CASSITGTGRGDSPLHF. In DNA form, the CDR3 reads TGCGCCAGCAGCATAACAGGGACAGGGAGAGGGGATTCACCCCTCCACTTT.

The chain combines TRBV6-2 or TRBV6-3 with TRBJ2-7; TRBD2 matches at 8 bases. CDR3 length equals 15 residues. Trimming at V came to 5 bases and at J to 5 bases, leaving 11 bases not matched to a gene. Germline V gives CDR1 MNHEY, CDR2 SVGEGT. CDR3 in amino acids: CASSPGRGGIDEQYF. The CDR3 bases are TGTGCCAGCAGTCCCGGTCGGGGGGGAATCGACGAGCAGTACTTC.

This chain uses TRBV7-3 with TRBJ2-3; D possibly corresponds to TRBD2 (7 bases). Looked up from germline, CDR1 is SGHTA and CDR2 is FQGTGA. V lost 5 bases to trimming and J lost 6 bases, with 18 bases between them. The CDR3 length is 15 residues. CDR3 in DNA: TGTGCCAGCAGCCGCCTGGGAGGGGGGGCGGATACGCAGTATTTT. It specifies CASSRLGGGADTQYF.

The sample holds a few counts of this clone. The rearrangement joins TRBV6-6 to TRBJ1-1, with TRBD1 identical over 8 bases. After removal of 5 bases from V and 7 bases from J, the junction contained 15 bases not matched to a gene. The germline gives CDR1 MNHNY, CDR2 SVGAGI (reference sequence). The CDR3 consists of 16 residues. Written as DNA, the CDR3 is TGTGCCAGCAGTCCCCCGGGGACAGGCGAACAGGGTGAAGCTTTCTTT. Protein: CASSPPGTGEQGEAFF.

The CDR3 loop is CASSVLSLDEQFF. For the CDR3, the DNA is TGTGCCAGCAGCGTACTCTCCCTCGATGAGCAGTTCTTC. The chain employs TRBV9 and TRBJ2-1; D gene ambiguous. Looked up from germline, CDR1 is SGDLS and CDR2 is YYNGEE. This CDR3 is 13 amino acids long. Trimming cost V 1 base and J 8 bases, with 10 bases left between them.

The rearrangement uses TRBV5-1 and TRBJ2-7, with D maybe TRBD1 (5 bases). Trimming removed 3 bases from V and 5 bases from J, with 18 bases in between. There are 15 residues in the CDR3. Germline-derived CDR1 and CDR2 are SGHRS and YFSETQ. The CDR3 bases are TGCGCCAGCAGCTCTTCCCTGACAGCCCGGGACGAGCAGTACTTC. Translated, it gives CASSSSLTARDEQYF.

A remark on this clone: This sample includes further DNA sequences coding for the same CDR3. The chain employs TRBV5-5 and TRBJ2-7; a weak D match, TRBD2 (6 bases). Germline V gene lookup returns CDR1 SGHKS and CDR2 YYEKEE (reference sequence). Deletions cut 0 bases from V and 7 bases from J, with 14 bases between. The CDR3 loop spans 14 amino acids. The CDR3 is CASSLGGLLGEQYF. In nucleotides, the CDR3 is TGTGCCAGCAGCTTGGGGGGACTCCTTGGAGAGCAGTACTTC.

The chain has TRBV29-1 and TRBJ1-2; 9 nucleotides align to TRBD1. V shed 6 bases and J 4 bases; nucleotides not matched to a gene: 9. Germline CDR1 reads SQVTM; CDR2 reads ANQGSEA. This CDR3 is 14 amino acids long. The CDR3 here is CSVLGQGLFYGYTF. DNA for the CDR3: TGCAGCGTCCTCGGACAGGGGCTCTTCTATGGCTACACCTTC.

The V and J genes are TRBV10-2 and TRBJ1-6; D is unresolved. CDR1 is WSHSY and CDR2 is SAAADI in the germline V gene. This CDR3 is built from 14 residues. Trimming removed 0 bases from V and 7 bases from J, with 7 bases in between. This chain's CDR3 is CASSESRENSPLHF. The CDR3 DNA sequence: TGCGCCAGCAGTGAGTCTAGGGAGAATTCACCCCTCCACTTT.

This sequence joins TRBV28 and TRBJ1-5; 7 bases match TRBD1. Germline V gene sequence: CDR1 MDHEN, CDR2 SYDVKM. With V trimmed by 5 bases and J by 1 base, 17 bases remained unmatched. This CDR3 is 19 amino acids long. CDR3: CASSAINLRTGASNQPQHF. The DNA of the CDR3 is TGTGCCAGCAGTGCCATAAACCTCAGAACAGGGGCCAGCAATCAGCCCCAGCATTTT.

V usage is TRBV4-2 and J usage is TRBJ2-3, with TRBD2 matching over 9 bases. Germline lookup yields CDR1 LGHNA and CDR2 YNFKEQ. V gave up 2 bases and J gave up 0 bases; unmatched junction bases: 3. CDR3 size: 16 residues. Here the CDR3 reads CASSQRGGASTDTQYF. CDR3 nucleotides: TGTGCCAGCAGCCAACGCGGGGGGGCCAGCACAGATACGCAGTATTTT.

Concerning this clone: This sample includes further DNA sequences coding for the same CDR3. This chain uses TRBV19 with TRBJ2-7, with D possibly TRBD1 on 6 matching bases. Trimming shortened V by 3 bases and J by 0 bases, and 6 bases separated the two germline ends. This CDR3 contains 13 residues. CDR1 and CDR2 from the germline V gene are LNHDA and SQIVND (reference sequence). CDR3 residues: CASSMDSSYEQYF. The DNA of the CDR3 is TGTGCCAGTAGTATGGACAGCTCCTACGAGCAGTACTTC. Full variable domain (missing parts from reference TRBV19 and TRBJ2-7): DGGITQSPKYLFRKEGQNVTLSCEQNLNHDAMYWYRQDPGQGLRLIYYSQIVNDFQKGDIAEGYSVSREKKESFPLTVTSAQKNPTAFYLCASSMDSSYEQYFGPGTRLTVT.

This sequence joins TRBV7-2 and TRBJ2-1, with 7 bases matching TRBD1. From germline, CDR1 is SGHTA and CDR2 FQGNSA. The CDR3 runs to 12 residues. Unmatched junction bases numbered 5, after V lost 2 bases and J lost 13 bases. CDR3 DNA sequence: TGTGCCAGCAGCTTAAATCTAGGGGGCCAGTTCTTC. This gives the protein CASSLNLGGQFF. Looking up the rest from reference TRBV7-2 and TRBJ2-1 gives the full variable domain: GAGVSQSPSNKVTEKGKDVELRCDPISGHTALYWYRQSLGQGLEFLIYFQGNSAPDKSGLPSDRFSAERTGGSVSTLTIQRTQQEDSAVYLCASSLNLGGQFFGPGTRLTVL.

Worth noting for this clone: This may be a read error, as it is one base from a much larger clone. The chain recombines TRBV6-5 with TRBJ2-1; 10 bases align to TRBD1. Germline V lookup: CDR1 MNHEY, CDR2 SVGAGI. This CDR3 region has 16 residues. Trimming cost V 0 bases and J 2 bases; bases outside gene matches: 1. The CDR3 sequence is CASSYSGTGAYNEQFF. In DNA form, the CDR3 reads TGTGCCAGCAGTTACTCCGGGACAGGGGCCTACAATGAGCAGTTCTTC.

V is TRBV2 and J is TRBJ1-3; D is possibly TRBD1 (6 bases). Germline values: CDR1 SNHLY, CDR2 FYNNEI. There are 15 residues in the CDR3. V gave up 3 bases and J gave up 2 bases, with 11 bases separating them. The chain's CDR3 is CASSEGGATGNTIYF. The CDR3 bases are TGTGCCAGCAGTGAGGGGGGGGCTACTGGAAACACCATATATTTT.

The rearrangement uses TRBV7-9 and TRBJ2-1, with D perhaps matching TRBD2 (6 bases). Germline V gene sequence: CDR1 SEHNR, CDR2 FQNEAQ (reference sequence). The CDR3 is 14 residues long. Trimming took 5 bases from V and 6 from J, leaving 14 bases between them. The CDR3 reads CASSADGGANEQFF. In nucleotides, the CDR3 is TGTGCCAGCAGCGCCGACGGGGGAGCCAATGAGCAGTTCTTC.